This T cell receptor beta chain emerged from a study of preoperative IRX-2 immunotherapy in early breast cancer (dated by TCRdb to the late 2010s). The treatment or condition label, read with the paper, signifies: preoperative locoregional IRX-2 cytokine immunotherapy. The samples were obtained from a phase Ib study that tested preoperative, locoregional IRX-2 cytokine immunotherapy meant to prime immune responses. Donors were patients with early-stage breast cancer who received IRX-2 before surgery. The library relied on the immunoSEQ multiplex PCR assay. The source is immuneACCESS, and TCRdb retained only in-frame sequences with V and J called. Part of the clones is not carried over; for the studies checked, unresolved V genes explain less than half of this, and the remainder is unexplained. The sample profile shows 20,000 to 30,000 clones; 75% to 80% of them were found once. The ten largest clonotypes hold roughly 2.4% of the sample.

The CDR3, cysteine through phenylalanine, is 17 amino acids long. Just CDR3 DNA is preserved here, 51 bases in frame from base 1. Taken from the germline V gene, the CDR1 and CDR2 loops are MNHGY and SAAAGT. Trimming takes 2 bases off V and 0 bases off J; junction bases not matched to a gene: 6. This clone was counted a single time. Its specific antigen is unknown. No much larger clonotype is one base removed from it; base qualities were not supplied. Here the sequenced sample was lymph node tissue, taken before IRX-2 immunotherapy. The sequence derives from a human donor with breast cancer. The chain uses TRBV6-8 and TRBJ2-5, with 10 bases aligning to TRBD2. The base sequence is TGTGCCAGCAGTTACCGGTTCGGGACTAGCGACCAAGAGACCCAGTACTTC. This sequence encodes CASSYRFGTSDQETQYF.